Listed below are T cell receptor beta chains from one sample, sequenced in a study of technical replicates of blood from several donors. This table comes from immunoSEQ multiplex PCR, and its TCRdb copy is limited to in-frame clones, with some not included. The sample carries about 82,000 clones, over 95% recorded once. Sequencing was performed on T cells isolated from PBMCs. These receptors came from a human donor in good health. The CDR3 runs from the conserved cysteine through the conserved F or W. The D gene is left open where the match is weak. The size entry is marked missing in some rows and otherwise reads once, few, many or a size class.

v_gene	d_gene	abundance	j_gene	CDR3nt	CDR3aa
TRBV19	-	-	TRBJ2-5	TGTGCCAGTAGTATAGGGGCGGGCCCTAAAAACCAAGAGACCCAGTACTTC	CASSIGAGPKNQETQYF
TRBV4-1	TRBD1	-	TRBJ1-4	TGCGCCAGCAGAAGGGACAGGGGAGGCGAAAAACTGTTTTTT	CASRRDRGGEKLFF
TRBV6-5	TRBD1	-	TRBJ1-5	TGTGCCAGCCGGACAGGGGGGGATCAGCCCCAGCATTTT	CASRTGGDQPQHF
TRBV30	-	-	TRBJ2-7	TGTGCCTGGAGTGTACTGGAGACAGGTAGCTCCTACGAGCAGTACTTC	CAWSVLETGSSYEQYF
TRBV6-5	TRBD2	-	TRBJ2-1	TGTGCCAGCAGTTACCCGGGAGGAAACAATGAGCAGTTCTTC	CASSYPGGNNEQFF
TRBV27	TRBD1	-	TRBJ2-3	TGTGCCAGCAGTAACTACAGGGGGCGAAGCACAGATACGCAGTATTTT	CASSNYRGRSTDTQYF
TRBV2	-	-	TRBJ2-7	TGTGCCAGCAGTGAAAACATTTGGGCGACCAGCTCCTACGAGCAGTACTTC	CASSENIWATSSYEQYF
TRBV6-5	TRBD1	few	TRBJ1-1	TGTGCCAGCAGTACGACAGGGGGCGGGGACACTGAAGCTTTCTTT	CASSTTGGGDTEAFF
TRBV4-3	-	-	TRBJ1-4	TGCGCCAGCAGCCAGGGGCTGGGGGGAGAACTTACAACTAATGAAAAACTGTTTTTT	CASSQGLGGELTTNEKLFF
TRBV9	-	-	TRBJ1-1	TGTGCCAGCAGCGTAGGACACAGAAACACTGAAGCTTTCTTT	CASSVGHRNTEAFF
TRBV11-3	-	-	TRBJ1-4	TGTGCCAGCAGCTTAAGACCTAGCGCAACTAATGAAAAACTGTTTTTT	CASSLRPSATNEKLFF
TRBV4-3	TRBD1	-	TRBJ2-2	TGCGCCAGCAGCCAATTCGGACAGGGCCAATACACCGGGGAGCTGTTTTTT	CASSQFGQGQYTGELFF
TRBV30	-	-	TRBJ1-3	TGTGCCTGGAGTCACTTCGGATGGAATCCTGGAGACACCATATATTTT	CAWSHFGWNPGDTIYF
TRBV7-3	TRBD2	once	TRBJ2-2	TGTGCCAGCAGCTTAATGGCTAGCGGGAGCCAGAACGGGGAGCTGTTTTTT	CASSLMASGSQNGELFF
TRBV29-1	-	-	TRBJ2-5	TGCAGCGTTAGTACAGGGCCCCAAGAGACCCAGTACTTC	CSVSTGPQETQYF
TRBV5-8	-	-	TRBJ1-5	TGTGCCAGCAGCTCAGGGGAACACCAGCCCCAGCATTTT	CASSSGEHQPQHF
TRBV9	TRBD1	once	TRBJ1-3	TGTGCCAGCAGCGCAAGACAGGGGAATGGAAACACCATATATTTT	CASSARQGNGNTIYF
TRBV9	-	-	TRBJ1-5	TGTGCCAGCAGCCTTGGGGGCCTTTATCAGCCCCAGCATTTT	CASSLGGLYQPQHF
TRBV19	-	-	TRBJ1-2	TGTGCCAGTAGTAGTGGCAGGCTTAACTATGGCTACACCTTC	CASSSGRLNYGYTF
TRBV9	TRBD1	-	TRBJ1-1	TGTGCCAGCAGCGTTATGGGACAGGGCCACACTGAAGCTTTCTTT	CASSVMGQGHTEAFF
TRBV6-5	TRBD2	-	TRBJ2-7	TGTGCCAGCAGCCCTAGCGGGGAGTACGAGCAGTACTTC	CASSPSGEYEQYF
TRBV10-3	-	-	TRBJ1-4	TGTGCCATCTCGGGGGGTATTAATGAAAAACTGTTTTTT	CAISGGINEKLFF
TRBV29-1	TRBD1	-	TRBJ1-2	TGCAGCGCCCAACAAGACAGGGGTCGAGATGGCTACACCTTC	CSAQQDRGRDGYTF
TRBV29-1	TRBD1	once	TRBJ1-2	TGCAGCGGTAACAACGCAGGGGGCACAGGCGGCTACACCTTC	CSGNNAGGTGGYTF
TRBV5-5	-	-	TRBJ2-2	TGTGCCAGCAGCTCCTCGGGAACGGGTACCGGGGAGCTGTTTTTT	CASSSSGTGTGELFF
TRBV5-4	-	-	TRBJ1-4	TGTGCCAGCAGCTTGGTAGCGGGTGAAAAACTGTTTTTT	CASSLVAGEKLFF
TRBV19	-	-	TRBJ1-1	TGTGCCAGTAGCCAAAGACAGGCCCTGCAAGCTTTCTTT	CASSQRQALQAFF
TRBV19	-	once	TRBJ1-5	TGTGCCAGTAGTACCCGGAACAGGGTGAGCAATCAGCCCCAGCATTTT	CASSTRNRVSNQPQHF
TRBV5-6	TRBD2	-	TRBJ2-3	TGTGCCAGCAGTCTTGGACTAGCGGGGGTTTTT	CASSLGLAGVF
TRBV19	TRBD2	-	TRBJ2-1	TGTGCCAGTAGTAAACCCAGCGGGAGACCGTCCTACAATGAGCAGTTCTTC	CASSKPSGRPSYNEQFF
TRBV30	TRBD1	-	TRBJ2-7	TGTGCCTGGGCCGGACAGGGTCTGGACGAGCAGTACTTC	CAWAGQGLDEQYF
TRBV5-4	TRBD2	once	TRBJ2-2	TGTGCCAGCAGAATAGCGGGAGAATGGACCGGGGAGCTGTTTTTT	CASRIAGEWTGELFF
TRBV4-1	TRBD2	-	TRBJ2-2	TGCGCCAGCAGCCAGGGTGGCGGGAGCAACACCGGGGAGCTGTTTTTT	CASSQGGGSNTGELFF